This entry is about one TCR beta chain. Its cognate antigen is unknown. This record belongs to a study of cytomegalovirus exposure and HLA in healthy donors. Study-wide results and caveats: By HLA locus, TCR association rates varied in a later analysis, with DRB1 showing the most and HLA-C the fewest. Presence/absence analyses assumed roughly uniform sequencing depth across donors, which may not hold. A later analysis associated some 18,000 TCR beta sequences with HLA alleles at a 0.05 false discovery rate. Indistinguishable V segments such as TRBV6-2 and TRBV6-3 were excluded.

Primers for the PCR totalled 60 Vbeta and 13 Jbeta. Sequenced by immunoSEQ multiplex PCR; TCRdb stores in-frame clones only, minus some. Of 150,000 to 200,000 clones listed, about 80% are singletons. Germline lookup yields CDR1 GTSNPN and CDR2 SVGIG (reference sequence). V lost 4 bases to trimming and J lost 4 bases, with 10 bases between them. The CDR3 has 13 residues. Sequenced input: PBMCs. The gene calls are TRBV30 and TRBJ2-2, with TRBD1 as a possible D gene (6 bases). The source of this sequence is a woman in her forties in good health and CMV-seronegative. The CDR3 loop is CAWNQGFTGELFF. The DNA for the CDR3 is TGTGCCTGGAATCAGGGGTTCACCGGGGAGCTGTTTTTT.